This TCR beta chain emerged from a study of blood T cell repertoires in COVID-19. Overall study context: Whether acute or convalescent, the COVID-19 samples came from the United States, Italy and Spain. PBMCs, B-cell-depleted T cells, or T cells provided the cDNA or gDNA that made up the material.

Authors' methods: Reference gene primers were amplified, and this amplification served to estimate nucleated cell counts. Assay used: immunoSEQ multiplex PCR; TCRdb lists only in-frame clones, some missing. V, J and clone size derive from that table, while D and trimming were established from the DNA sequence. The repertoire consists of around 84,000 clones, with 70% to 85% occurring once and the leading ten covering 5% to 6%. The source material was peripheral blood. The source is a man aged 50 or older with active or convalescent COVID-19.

The CDR3 DNA reads as TGCGCCAGCAGCTGGGGGGCTGAAGCTTTCTTT. Encoded protein: CASSWGAEAFF. The rearrangement joins TRBV5-1 to TRBJ1-1; tentatively, D is TRBD1 (5 bases). The CDR3 has 11 residues. Trimming shortened V by 3 bases and J by 6 bases, and 6 bases separated the two germline ends. Germline CDR1 is SGHRS and CDR2 is YFSETQ. Variable domain in full (rest from reference TRBV5-1 and TRBJ1-1): KAGVTQTPRYLIKTRGQQVTLSCSPISGHRSVSWYQQTPGQGLQFLFEYFSETQRNKGNFPGRFSGRQFSNSRSEMNVSTLELGDSALYLCASSWGAEAFFGQGTRLTVV.